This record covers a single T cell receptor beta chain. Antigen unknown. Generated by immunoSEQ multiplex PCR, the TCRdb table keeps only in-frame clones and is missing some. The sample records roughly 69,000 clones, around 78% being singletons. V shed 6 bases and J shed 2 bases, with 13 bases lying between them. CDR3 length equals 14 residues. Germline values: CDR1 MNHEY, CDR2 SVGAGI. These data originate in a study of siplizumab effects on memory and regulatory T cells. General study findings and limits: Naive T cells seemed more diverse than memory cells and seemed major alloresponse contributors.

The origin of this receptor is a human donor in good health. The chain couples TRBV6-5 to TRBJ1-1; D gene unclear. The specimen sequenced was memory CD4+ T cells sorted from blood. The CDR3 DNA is TGTGCCAGCAGGGCTCTGGGCAGCAACACTGAAGCTTTCTTT. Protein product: CASRALGSNTEAFF.